The following is a TCR beta chain sequence with its context. The sample's time point: pretreatment peripheral blood. There are 15 residues in the CDR3. Trimming removed 9 bases from V and 4 bases from J; junction bases left unmatched: 9. The V gene's germline CDR1 is MNHEY and CDR2 SMNVEV (reference sequence). The table came from immunoSEQ multiplex PCR; TCRdb's copy has only in-frame clones and leaves some out. The sample yields over 45,000 clones, about 86% seen once. This specimen comes from a study of PD-L1 blockade in urothelial cancer. Study summary: Median T cell yield per blood sample was around 130,000 cells.

The clonotype comes from a man aged 55 to 70 with urothelial cancer. The rearrangement links TRBV27 to TRBJ2-6, with 7 nucleotides matching TRBD2. Sequences were derived from PBMCs, sampled around atezolizumab (anti-PD-L1) treatment. The CDR3 DNA reads as TGTGCCAGTAGGGAGGGGTCATGGGGGGCCAACGTCCTGACTTTC. Its translation: CASREGSWGANVLTF.